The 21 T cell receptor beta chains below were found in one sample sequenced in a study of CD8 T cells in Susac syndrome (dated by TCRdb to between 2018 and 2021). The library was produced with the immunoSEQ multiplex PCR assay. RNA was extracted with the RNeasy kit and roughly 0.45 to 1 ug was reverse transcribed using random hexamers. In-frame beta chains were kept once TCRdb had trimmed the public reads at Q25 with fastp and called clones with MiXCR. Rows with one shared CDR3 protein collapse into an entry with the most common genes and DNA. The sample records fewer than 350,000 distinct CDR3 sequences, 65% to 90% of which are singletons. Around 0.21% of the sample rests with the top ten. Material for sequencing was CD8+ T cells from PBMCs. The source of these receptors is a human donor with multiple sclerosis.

The CDR3 DNA reads as TGCGCCAGCAGCTTGCCCCAAAACACCGGGGAGCTGTTTTTT. It is translated as CASSLPQNTGELFF. The rearrangement joins TRBV5-1 to TRBJ2-2, with D hard to call. Trimming left V 1 base short and J 2 bases short, with 6 bases between. The CDR3 has 14 residues. The germline gives CDR1 SGHRS, CDR2 YFSETQ.

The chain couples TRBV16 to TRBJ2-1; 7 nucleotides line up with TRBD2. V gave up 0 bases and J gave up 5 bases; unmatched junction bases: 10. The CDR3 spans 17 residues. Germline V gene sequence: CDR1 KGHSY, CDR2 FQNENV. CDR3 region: CASSQSLASGDNNEQFF. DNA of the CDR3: TGTGCCAGCAGCCAATCTCTGGCTAGCGGAGACAACAATGAGCAGTTCTTC.

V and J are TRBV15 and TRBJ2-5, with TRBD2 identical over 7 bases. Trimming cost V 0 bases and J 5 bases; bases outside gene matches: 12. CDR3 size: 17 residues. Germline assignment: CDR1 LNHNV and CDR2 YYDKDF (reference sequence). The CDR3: CATSREGTRRGMETQYF. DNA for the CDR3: TGTGCCACCAGCAGAGAAGGGACCCGGCGGGGGATGGAGACCCAGTACTTC.

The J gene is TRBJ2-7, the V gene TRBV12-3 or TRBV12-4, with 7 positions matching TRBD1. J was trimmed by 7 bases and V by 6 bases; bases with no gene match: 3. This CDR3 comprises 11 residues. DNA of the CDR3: TGTGCCAGCAGCCCGGGACAGGAGCAGTACTTC. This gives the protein CASSPGQEQYF.

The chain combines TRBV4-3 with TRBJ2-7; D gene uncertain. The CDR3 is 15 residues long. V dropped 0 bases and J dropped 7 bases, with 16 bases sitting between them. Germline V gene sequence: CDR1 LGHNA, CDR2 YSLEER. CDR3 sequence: CASSQDFESLGEQYF. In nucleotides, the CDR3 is TGCGCCAGCAGCCAAGATTTTGAATCGTTAGGAGAGCAGTACTTC.

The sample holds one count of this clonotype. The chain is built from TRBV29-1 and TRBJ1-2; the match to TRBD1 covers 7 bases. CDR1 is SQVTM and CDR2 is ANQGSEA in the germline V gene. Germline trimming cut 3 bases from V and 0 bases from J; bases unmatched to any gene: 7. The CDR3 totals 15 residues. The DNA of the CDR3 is TGCAGCGTTGAGGTCCGGGACAGAACTAACTATGGCTACACCTTC. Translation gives CSVEVRDRTNYGYTF.

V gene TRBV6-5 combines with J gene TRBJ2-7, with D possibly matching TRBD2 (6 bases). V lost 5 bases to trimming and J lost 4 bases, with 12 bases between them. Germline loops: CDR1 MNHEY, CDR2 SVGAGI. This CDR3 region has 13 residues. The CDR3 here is CASSGGGVYEQYF. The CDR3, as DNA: TGTGCCAGCAGTGGAGGAGGGGTATACGAGCAGTACTTC.

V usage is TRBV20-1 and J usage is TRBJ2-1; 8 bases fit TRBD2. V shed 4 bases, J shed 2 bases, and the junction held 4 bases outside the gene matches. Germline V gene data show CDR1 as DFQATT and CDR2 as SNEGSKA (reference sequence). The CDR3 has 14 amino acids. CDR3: CSAKSGGPYNEQFF. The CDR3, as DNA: TGCAGTGCTAAGTCGGGAGGGCCCTACAATGAGCAGTTCTTC.

CDR3 in amino acids: CASSLGQDSYNQPQHF. CDR3 nucleotides: TGTGCCAGCAGCTTGGGACAGGACTCTTACAATCAGCCCCAGCATTTT. V usage is TRBV5-6 and J usage is TRBJ1-5; D may be TRBD1 (6 bases). Germline CDR1 reads SGHDT; CDR2 reads YYEEEE. CDR3 length: 16 amino acids. Trimming cost V 0 bases and J 3 bases, with 13 bases left between them.

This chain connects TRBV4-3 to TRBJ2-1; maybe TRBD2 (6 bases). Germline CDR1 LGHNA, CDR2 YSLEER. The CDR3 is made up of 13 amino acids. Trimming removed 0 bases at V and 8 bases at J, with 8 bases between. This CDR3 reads CASSQDGGYEQFF. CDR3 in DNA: TGCGCCAGCAGCCAAGATGGAGGGTATGAGCAGTTCTTC.

CDR3 sequence: CASSSAQGSPYEQYF. CDR3 nucleotide sequence: TGCGCCAGCAGCTCGGCACAGGGGTCCCCCTACGAGCAGTACTTC. V usage is TRBV5-1 and J usage is TRBJ2-7; 7 positions agree with TRBD1. Germline V gene data show CDR1 as SGHRS and CDR2 as YFSETQ. This CDR3 is built from 15 residues. With 3 bases clipped from V and 2 bases from J, the junction kept 8 bases outside the gene matches. The whole variable domain, filled in from reference TRBV5-1 and TRBJ2-7, reads KAGVTQTPRYLIKTRGQQVTLSCSPISGHRSVSWYQQTPGQGLQFLFEYFSETQRNKGNFPGRFSGRQFSNSRSEMNVSTLELGDSALYLCASSSAQGSPYEQYFGPGTRLTVT.

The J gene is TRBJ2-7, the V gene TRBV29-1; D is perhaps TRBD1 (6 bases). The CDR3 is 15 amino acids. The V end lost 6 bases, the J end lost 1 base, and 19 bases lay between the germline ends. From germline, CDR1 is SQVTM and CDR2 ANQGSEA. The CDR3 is CSVHRTDGGSYEQYF. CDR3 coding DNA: TGCAGCGTCCACCGGACAGACGGAGGATCCTACGAGCAGTACTTC.

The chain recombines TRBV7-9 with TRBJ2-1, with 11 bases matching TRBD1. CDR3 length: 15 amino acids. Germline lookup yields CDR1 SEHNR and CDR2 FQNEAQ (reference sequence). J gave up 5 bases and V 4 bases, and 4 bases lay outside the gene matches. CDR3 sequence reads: CASSSGQGADNEQFF. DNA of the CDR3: TGTGCCAGCAGCTCCGGACAGGGGGCCGACAATGAGCAGTTCTTC.

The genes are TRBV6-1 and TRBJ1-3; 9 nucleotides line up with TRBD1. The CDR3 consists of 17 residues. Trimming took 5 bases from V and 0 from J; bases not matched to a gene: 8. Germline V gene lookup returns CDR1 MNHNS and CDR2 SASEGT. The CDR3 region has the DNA TGTGCCAGCAGTCTATCCGACAGGGGGGTCTCTGGAAACACCATATATTTT. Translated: CASSLSDRGVSGNTIYF.

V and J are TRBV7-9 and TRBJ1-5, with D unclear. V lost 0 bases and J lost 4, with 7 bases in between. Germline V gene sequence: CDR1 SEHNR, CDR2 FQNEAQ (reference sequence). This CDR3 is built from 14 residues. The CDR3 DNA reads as TGTGCCAGCAGCTTAGCTGGGGAGAATCAGCCCCAGCATTTT. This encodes CASSLAGENQPQHF.

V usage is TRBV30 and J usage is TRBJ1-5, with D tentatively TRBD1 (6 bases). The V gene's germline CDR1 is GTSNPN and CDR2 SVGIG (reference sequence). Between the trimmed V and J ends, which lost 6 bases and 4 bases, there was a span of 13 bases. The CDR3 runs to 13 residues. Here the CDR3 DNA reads TGTGCCTGCTCGGGGGCCTTTAATCAGCCCCAGCATTTT. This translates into CACSGAFNQPQHF.

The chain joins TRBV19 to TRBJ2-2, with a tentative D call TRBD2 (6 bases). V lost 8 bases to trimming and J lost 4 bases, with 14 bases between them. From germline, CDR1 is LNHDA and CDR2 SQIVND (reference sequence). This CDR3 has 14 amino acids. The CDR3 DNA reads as TGTGCCAGTTGTTCGGGACTCGCCACCGGGGAGCTGTTTTTT. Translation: CASCSGLATGELFF.

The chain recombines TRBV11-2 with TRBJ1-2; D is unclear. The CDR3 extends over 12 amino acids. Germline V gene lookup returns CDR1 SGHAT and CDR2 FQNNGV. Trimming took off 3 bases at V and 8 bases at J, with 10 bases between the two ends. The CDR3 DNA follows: TGTGCCAGCAGCTTGGGGTATCCGGGCTACACCTTC. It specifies CASSLGYPGYTF.

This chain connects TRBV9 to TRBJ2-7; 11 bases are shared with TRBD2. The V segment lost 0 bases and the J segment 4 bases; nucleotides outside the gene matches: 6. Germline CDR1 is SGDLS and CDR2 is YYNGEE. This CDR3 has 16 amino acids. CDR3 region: CASSVAGTSGGYEQYF. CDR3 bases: TGTGCCAGCAGCGTAGCTGGGACTAGCGGCGGTTACGAGCAGTACTTC.

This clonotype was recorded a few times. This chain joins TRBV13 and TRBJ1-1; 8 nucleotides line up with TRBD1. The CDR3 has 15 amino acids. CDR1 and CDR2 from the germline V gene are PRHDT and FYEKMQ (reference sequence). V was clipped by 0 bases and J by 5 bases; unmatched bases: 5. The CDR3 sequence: CASSLGLQGGTEAFF. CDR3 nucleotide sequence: TGTGCCAGCAGCTTAGGACTACAGGGGGGTACTGAAGCTTTCTTT.

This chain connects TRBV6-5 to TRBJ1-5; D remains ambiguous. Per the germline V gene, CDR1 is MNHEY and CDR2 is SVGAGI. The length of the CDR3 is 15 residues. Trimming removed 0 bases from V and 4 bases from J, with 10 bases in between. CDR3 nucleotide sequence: TGTGCCAGCAGTTACTCGCGCGCCTCTAATCAGCCCCAGCATTTT. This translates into CASSYSRASNQPQHF.